These T cell receptor beta chains were read from a single sample in a study of molecular identifiers for immune sequencing clone quantification. TCRdb re-called the PCR reads through MiXCR, storing one row per CDR3 protein. The data hold roughly 320,000 distinct CDR3 sequences, with about 21% observed a single time. Input material: naive CD8+ T cells from blood, with Jurkat cell RNA spiked in. These receptors were collected from a human donor in good health. Some libraries in this study had Jurkat cell RNA spiked in. CDR3s include the opening cysteine and the closing phenylalanine or tryptophan. A D gene is named only where the DNA matches it firmly. Some rows have no size entry. The others give once, few or many, or a class for an expanded clone.

many	TRBV29-1	TRBD2	TRBJ2-7	TGCAGCGTTGAAGATCGTGCGGGGGCCTACGAGCAGTACTTC	CSVEDRAGAYEQYF
many	TRBV5-8	-	TRBJ1-5	TGTGCCAGCAGCGACACCTTTTTCCCAGGGCGGCGGCAGCCCCAGCATTTT	CASSDTFFPGRRQPQHF
-	TRBV4-3	-	TRBJ1-5	TGCGCCAGCAGCCAAGACAGGACAAGCAATCAGCCCCGGCATTTT	CASSQDRTSNQPRHF
many	TRBV7-9	TRBD1	TRBJ2-7	TGTGCCAGCAGCTCCCCGGGACAGGGGAGATGGGAGCAGTACTTC	CASSSPGQGRWEQYF
many	TRBV5-1	-	TRBJ2-7	TGCGCCAGCAGCTCTACAGGGTCCTACGAGCAGTACTTC	CASSSTGSYEQYF
many	TRBV29-1	-	TRBJ2-7	TGCAGCGTTGAAAGTTCTGGAGAAGGGGGTTACGAGCAGTACTTC	CSVESSGEGGYEQYF
-	TRBV10-1	TRBD1	TRBJ1-1	TGCGCCAGCAGTGAGTCTTTCGGGACAGGGGGCGTGGACACTGAAGCTTTCTTT	CASSESFGTGGVDTEAFF
many	TRBV7-9	TRBD2	TRBJ2-3	TGTGCCAGCAGCTCCTCCGGGGGGAAAATGGCAGATACGCAGTATTTT	CASSSSGGKMADTQYF
-	TRBV24-1	TRBD2	TRBJ2-2	TGTGCCACCAGTGATACTGGAGCGGGATTGGGCGCCGGGGAGCTGTTTTTT	CATSDTGAGLGAGELFF
many	TRBV7-9	-	TRBJ2-1	TGTGCCAGCAGCGCATGGGGCCACAATGAGCAGTTCTTC	CASSAWGHNEQFF
many	TRBV27	-	TRBJ2-4	TGTGCCAGCAGTTTATCGTATACGCCTAGGACGGTACTAGCCAAAAACATTCAGTACTTC	CASSLSYTPRTVLAKNIQYF
many	TRBV2	TRBD1	TRBJ1-5	TGTGCCAGCAGGATACAGGGGCAACAGCCCCAGCATTTT	CASRIQGQQPQHF
-	TRBV4-1	TRBD2	TRBJ2-3	TGCGCCAGCAGCCAAGATGGCGGGGGACTCACAGATACGCAGTATTTT	CASSQDGGGLTDTQYF
-	TRBV12-3/TRBV12-4	TRBD2	TRBJ2-7	TGTGCCAGCAGGGGTACTAGCGGCTACGAGCAGTACTTC	CASRGTSGYEQYF
few	TRBV6-2/TRBV6-3	-	TRBJ1-5	TGTGCCAGCAGTTATGATTTGACAGACAGCCAGCCCCAGCATTTT	CASSYDLTDSQPQHF
many	TRBV6-1	-	TRBJ1-5	TGTGCCATCTCTGTAGGAGGCAATCAGCCCCAGCATTTT	CAISVGGNQPQHF
-	TRBV27	TRBD2	TRBJ2-7	TGTGCCAGCAGTTTATCGAGTAGCGGGAGTCACGAGCAGTACTTC	CASSLSSSGSHEQYF
many	TRBV19	TRBD1	TRBJ2-7	TGTGCCAGTAGTTCCTCGACAGGGGGCTACGAGCAGTACTTC	CASSSSTGGYEQYF
many	TRBV6-6	TRBD2	TRBJ2-7	TGTGCCAGCAGTGCGGGACTAGGCCCCTACGAGCAGTACTTC	CASSAGLGPYEQYF
many	TRBV27	-	TRBJ1-2	TGTGCCAGCAGTCAAGAGGGTACCGGGACATACTATGGCTACACCTTC	CASSQEGTGTYYGYTF
few	TRBV20-1	-	TRBJ2-1	TGCAGTGCTACGGAGGCGAACGTGGGCAATGAGCAGTTCTTC	CSATEANVGNEQFF
many	TRBV28	TRBD1	TRBJ2-5	TGTGCCAGCACCACAGGGGGCTGGAGCGAGACCCAGTACTTC	CASTTGGWSETQYF
many	TRBV12-3/TRBV12-4	-	TRBJ2-5	TGTGCCAGCAGTATCGGACAGAGGGAAGAGACCCAGTACTTC	CASSIGQREETQYF
many	TRBV6-5	-	TRBJ1-1	TGTGCCAGCAGTTACTATGCGAACACTGAAGCTTTCTTT	CASSYYANTEAFF
-	TRBV25-1	-	TRBJ1-2	TGTGCCAGCAGTGAACTAAACAATAACTATGGCTACACCTTC	CASSELNNNYGYTF
many	TRBV12-3/TRBV12-4	TRBD1	TRBJ1-1	TGTGCCAGCAGCCGGGACAGTGTTGAAGCTTTCTTT	CASSRDSVEAFF
many	TRBV28	-	TRBJ2-3	TGTGCCAGCAGTACGATTTATACGACTTGGGCGTTTTCCACAGATACGCAGTATTTT	CASSTIYTTWAFSTDTQYF
many	TRBV4-2	-	TRBJ2-3	TGTGCCAGCAGCCAAGATCTAGGACCGGATACGCAGTATTTT	CASSQDLGPDTQYF
many	TRBV19	TRBD1	TRBJ1-5	TGTGCCAGTAGTCTCACACAGGGGGCTTGGCAGCCCCAGCATTTT	CASSLTQGAWQPQHF
many	TRBV5-4	TRBD1	TRBJ2-7	TGTGCCAGCAGCGTCACAGGGGGCCACTACGAGCAGTACTTC	CASSVTGGHYEQYF
-	TRBV10-3	-	TRBJ2-3	TGTGCCATCAGTGAGTCCCAAAACCCCACCGGGCCCGGGGACACAGATACGCAGTATTTT	CAISESQNPTGPGDTDTQYF
many	TRBV5-1	TRBD1	TRBJ2-7	TGCGCCAGCAGCTTAAAGACAGGGTCCTACGAGCAGTACTTC	CASSLKTGSYEQYF
few	TRBV4-3	-	TRBJ2-7	TGCGCCAGCAGCCAAGCAAGTTCCCACTACGAGCAGTACTTC	CASSQASSHYEQYF
many	TRBV27	TRBD2	TRBJ2-1	TGTGCCAGCAGTATTCAAGCGGGGTACAATGAGCAGTTCTTC	CASSIQAGYNEQFF
many	TRBV12-3/TRBV12-4	-	TRBJ1-2	TGTGCCAGCAGTCCCCAAACTTCCATTGGCTACACCTTC	CASSPQTSIGYTF
-	TRBV3-1	TRBD2	TRBJ2-7	TGTGCCAGCAGCCACGTACTAGCGGGAGCTTACGAGCAGTACTTC	CASSHVLAGAYEQYF
many	TRBV29-1	TRBD1	TRBJ1-1	TGCAGCGTTCGGGCAGGGGGGACTGAAGCTTTCTTT	CSVRAGGTEAFF
many	TRBV7-6	-	TRBJ2-3	TGTGCCAGCAGCTTAACGGGGATACCAAACACAGATACGCAGTATTTT	CASSLTGIPNTDTQYF
few	TRBV9	-	TRBJ1-3	TGTGCCAGCAGCGCCCAAAATCTAGCAAGCTCTGGAAACACCATATATTTT	CASSAQNLASSGNTIYF
many	TRBV12-3/TRBV12-4	-	TRBJ2-3	TGTGCCAGCAGTTTGGCCCTAGGGGCTGATACGCAGTATTTT	CASSLALGADTQYF
few	TRBV7-9	TRBD1	TRBJ2-2	TGTGCCAGCAGCCCGACAGGGGGCGCGAACACCGGGGAGCTGTTTTTT	CASSPTGGANTGELFF
many	TRBV24-1	-	TRBJ2-3	TGTGCCACCAGTGACCCGAACAGTGCTAGCACAGATACGCAGTATTTT	CATSDPNSASTDTQYF